This T cell receptor (beta chain) was recorded in a study of neurological immune-mediated disorders. TCRdb passed the 5' RACE reads through MiXCR, listing each CDR3 protein once. This table has roughly 36,000 distinct CDR3 sequences, roughly 6.9% appearing once. At least ten counts were recorded for this clonotype. This CDR3 is built from 18 residues. CDR1 MGHRA and CDR2 YSYEKL come from the germline V gene. Germline trimming cut 3 bases from V and 4 bases from J; bases unmatched to any gene: 13. This sequence was found in a man in his fifties or sixties in good health. The chain uses TRBV4-1 and TRBJ2-1; 9 bases map to TRBD2. The specimen sequenced was CD4+ T cells from blood. CDR3 nucleotide sequence: TGCGCCAGCAGCCATGGGTTATTAGCGGGAGTTAGGTACAATGAGCAGTTCTTC. Translated, it gives CASSHGLLAGVRYNEQFF.